A single T cell receptor beta chain is shown here with its context. The same CDR3 arises from other DNA sequences in this sample as well. The sample is drawn from a study of blood T cell repertoires in COVID-19. Profiled with immunoSEQ multiplex PCR; TCRdb holds only in-frame clones, not every one. Seen here are 150,000 to 200,000 clones, roughly 84% observed once, and the top ten hold about 16%. Those enrolled, adults aged about 18 to 89 years, came from 20 to 25 US areas. The CDR3 runs 13 residues. Between the trimmed V and J ends, which lost 3 bases and 5 bases, there was a span of 8 bases. Germline assignment: CDR1 SEHNR and CDR2 FQNEAQ (reference sequence).

Sequencing used PBMCs or T cells enriched from blood (not recorded which). The chain has TRBV7-9 and TRBJ1-5; TRBD1 might be the D (6 bases). This clonotype originated in a man aged 45-65 years who had recovered from COVID-19. CDR3 residues: CASSLTGDQPQHF. In DNA form, the CDR3 reads TGTGCCAGCAGCTTGACAGGTGATCAGCCCCAGCATTTT.